The 31 T cell receptor beta chains presented below share a single source sample, sequenced in a study of beta chain features in type 1 diabetes (dated by TCRdb to the late 2010s). Libraries were constructed by the immunoSEQ multiplex PCR assay. The entire isolated RNA was reverse transcribed using the High Capacity cDNA Reverse Transcription Kit, and thus expressed TCRB transcripts were sequenced. TCRdb provides this immuneACCESS table in a form limited to in-frame rearrangements. Some clones are lacking; in checked studies, under half of them reflect an unresolved V gene, and why the rest are absent is not known. Here the sample has a few hundred thousand clones; about 29% occur a single time. Around 0.065% of the sample goes to the ten largest clones. Sequenced: naive CD4+ T cells from blood. This specimen's cell subset or site label, per the study, means: true naive CD4+ T cells. These TCRs come from a young man in good health.

The rearrangement joins TRBV29-1 to TRBJ2-3; the match to TRBD1 covers 9 bases. Germline V gene lookup returns CDR1 SQVTM and CDR2 ANQGSEA. Losses at the gene ends were 8 bases for V and 1 base for J; bases not matched to a gene: 4. The CDR3 length is 13 residues. Here the CDR3 DNA reads TGCAGCTCGTGGACAGGGGGCACAGATACGCAGTATTTT. It codes for CSSWTGGTDTQYF.

The sample holds a few counts of this clone. The J gene is TRBJ2-3, the V gene TRBV18; D is unresolved. The CDR3 has 11 residues. V lost 8 bases and J lost 9, with 12 bases in between. Germline V gene sequence: CDR1 KGHSH, CDR2 LQKENI. CDR3 loop: CASAEGYTQYF. CDR3 in DNA: TGTGCCAGCGCAGAAGGGTACACGCAGTATTTT. Full variable domain (outside the CDR3, taken from reference TRBV18 and TRBJ2-3): NAGVMQNPRHLVRRRGQEARLRCSPMKGHSHVYWYRQLPEEGLKFMVYLQKENIIDESGMPKERFSAEFPKEGPSILRIQQVVRGDSAAYFCASAEGYTQYFGPGTRLTVL.

This sequence joins TRBV7-2 and TRBJ2-7; D is undetermined. Trimming stripped 6 bases from V and 0 bases from J, with 18 bases between. This CDR3 has 16 residues. Germline V gene sequence: CDR1 SGHTA, CDR2 FQGNSA. The CDR3 DNA reads TGTGCCAGCAGACTCGAGGCAGGACCCCCCTCCTACGAGCAGTACTTC. Protein product: CASRLEAGPPSYEQYF. Using reference TRBV7-2 and TRBJ2-7 for the parts outside the CDR3, the full variable domain is GAGVSQSPSNKVTEKGKDVELRCDPISGHTALYWYRQSLGQGLEFLIYFQGNSAPDKSGLPSDRFSAERTGGSVSTLTIQRTQQEDSAVYLCASRLEAGPPSYEQYFGPGTRLTVT.

The chain employs TRBV20-1 and TRBJ2-7; D not resolved. The germline CDR1 and CDR2 sequences are DFQATT and SNEGSKA (reference sequence). The CDR3 sequence is 11 residues long. V was pared by 5 bases and J by 5 bases, with 10 bases between. For the CDR3, the DNA is TGCAGTGCTGCTGACGAGCACGAGCAGTACTTC. Translating gives CSAADEHEQYF.

V and J are TRBV5-1 and TRBJ1-2; D possibly corresponds to TRBD1 (5 bases). Between the trimmed V and J ends, which lost 0 bases and 4 bases, there was a span of 13 bases. This CDR3 is built from 15 residues. CDR1 is SGHRS and CDR2 is YFSETQ in the germline V gene. CDR3 protein: CASSLVVGPRYGYTF. CDR3 DNA: TGCGCCAGCAGCTTGGTGGTGGGACCCCGCTATGGCTACACCTTC.

This clone was detected only a few times. The J gene is TRBJ2-7, the V gene TRBV15; no reliable D call. The CDR3 runs 13 residues. Germline CDR1 reads LNHNV; CDR2 reads YYDKDF (reference sequence). V was cut by 0 bases and J by 6 bases, with 9 bases left in between. CDR3 protein: CATSRDKGSEQYF. CDR3 bases: TGTGCCACCAGCAGAGATAAAGGGTCCGAGCAGTACTTC.

This clone has just a few counts. The J gene is TRBJ2-3, the V gene TRBV2; TRBD2 aligns across 12 bases. The V gene's germline CDR1 is SNHLY and CDR2 FYNNEI. After removal of 8 bases from V and 2 bases from J, the junction contained 14 bases not matched to a gene. The CDR3 has 18 amino acids. The chain's CDR3 is CASDWGTSGQTFTDTQYF. CDR3 coding DNA: TGTGCCAGCGATTGGGGGACTAGCGGGCAAACTTTCACAGATACGCAGTATTTT.

The genes are TRBV2 and TRBJ1-4, with 9 nucleotides matching TRBD1. Germline CDR1 and CDR2: SNHLY and FYNNEI. V was clipped by 0 bases and J by 9 bases; unmatched bases: 2. This CDR3 contains 14 residues. The CDR3, as DNA: TGTGCCAGCAGTGAAGCGGGACAGGGAAAAAAACTGTTTTTT. This sequence encodes CASSEAGQGKKLFF.

CDR3 sequence reads: CAWSSGLSNQPQHF. The CDR3 DNA reads TGTGCCTGGAGTTCAGGGCTTAGCAATCAGCCCCAGCATTTT. V usage is TRBV30 and J usage is TRBJ1-5; weak D call: TRBD1 (5 bases). Between the trimmed V and J ends, which lost 2 bases and 0 bases, there was a span of 8 bases. The germline V gene encodes CDR1 GTSNPN and CDR2 SVGIG (reference sequence). The CDR3 runs 14 residues.

The chain uses TRBV28 and TRBJ2-2, with TRBD2 matching 14 bases. Losses at the gene ends were 7 bases for V and 7 bases for J; bases not matched to a gene: 5. Germline CDR1 and CDR2: MDHEN and SYDVKM. This CDR3 region has 15 residues. As DNA, the CDR3 is TGTGCCAGCAAGCGGACTAGCGGGAGGATCGGGGAGCTGTTTTTT. Encoded protein: CASKRTSGRIGELFF.

This clone was counted only a few times. The genes are TRBV5-4 and TRBJ2-7; D tentatively fits TRBD1 or TRBD2 (5 bases each). Germline assignment: CDR1 SGHNT and CDR2 YYREEE (reference sequence). Trimming removed 5 bases from V and 4 bases from J, with 13 bases in between. This CDR3 contains 13 residues. The CDR3 loop is CASSNRGLYEQYF. CDR3 sequence (DNA): TGTGCCAGCAGTAACCGGGGCCTATACGAGCAGTACTTC.

This sequence joins TRBV30 and TRBJ1-2; D remains ambiguous. The CDR3 is 12 residues long. With 1 base removed from V and 5 bases from J, the gap between germline ends came to 8 bases. Germline V gives CDR1 GTSNPN, CDR2 SVGIG (reference sequence). In DNA, the CDR3 is TGTGCCTGGAGTGGCGGGGTGTATGGCTACACCTTC. Its translation: CAWSGGVYGYTF.

This clone was found a few times. The rearrangement uses TRBV4-1 and TRBJ2-1, with 8 bases aligning to TRBD2. CDR3 size: 16 residues. V lost 3 bases, J lost 2 bases, and 6 bases stayed unmatched. Germline V CDR1 and CDR2: MGHRA, YSYEKL. The CDR3 sequence: CASSHPGGRTYNEQFF. As DNA, the CDR3 is TGCGCCAGCAGCCATCCGGGCGGGAGGACCTACAATGAGCAGTTCTTC.

This clone occurred once. The J gene is TRBJ2-2, the V gene TRBV28, with a possible D match to TRBD2 (5 bases). V lost 4 bases and J 4 bases, leaving 10 bases between the germline ends. The CDR3 is 14 amino acids. Germline lookup yields CDR1 MDHEN and CDR2 SYDVKM. CDR3 DNA sequence: TGTGCCAGCAGTTGGGTAGCGACCACCGGGGAGCTGTTTTTT. It encodes CASSWVATTGELFF.

V is TRBV5-4 and J is TRBJ2-5; possibly TRBD1 or TRBD2 for D (5 bases each). The germline V and J ends were trimmed by 3 bases and 0 bases, with 12 bases remaining between them. The CDR3 contains 15 residues. Per germline, CDR1 SGHNT and CDR2 YYREEE (reference sequence). The CDR3 DNA sequence: TGTGCCAGCAGCTCGCAACCGGGACACCAAGAGACCCAGTACTTC. Amino acid sequence: CASSSQPGHQETQYF. Complete variable domain (other parts from reference TRBV5-4 and TRBJ2-5): ETGVTQSPTHLIKTRGQQVTLRCSSQSGHNTVSWYQQALGQGPQFIFQYYREEENGRGNFPPRFSGLQFPNYSSELNVNALELDDSALYLCASSSQPGHQETQYFGPGTRLLVL.

A few counts support this clone. This rearrangement joins TRBV30 to TRBJ2-1; the match to TRBD2 covers 10 bases. The CDR3 extends over 16 amino acids. Unmatched junction bases numbered 6, after V lost 2 bases and J lost 2 bases. The germline gives CDR1 GTSNPN, CDR2 SVGIG (reference sequence). The CDR3 DNA reads TGTGCCTGGAGTCAGACTAGCGGGTGGGCCTACAATGAGCAGTTCTTC. Translation gives CAWSQTSGWAYNEQFF.

The CDR3 DNA follows: TGTGCCAGCAGCGAGGACAGGGGAGAGACCCAGTACTTC. It encodes CASSEDRGETQYF. The chain combines TRBV5-6 with TRBJ2-5; 9 bases map to TRBD1. The CDR3 has 13 residues. V lost 4 bases, J lost 4 bases, and 2 bases stayed unmatched. Germline-derived CDR1 and CDR2 are SGHDT and YYEEEE.

V and J are TRBV30 and TRBJ1-1, with unresolved D. The length of the CDR3 is 13 residues. Trimming pared 3 bases from V and 4 bases from J, leaving 12 bases between. Germline assignment: CDR1 GTSNPN and CDR2 SVGIG (reference sequence). The CDR3 here is CAWRAFRSTEAFF. CDR3 DNA: TGTGCCTGGAGGGCCTTCCGGAGCACTGAAGCTTTCTTT.

The rearrangement uses TRBV30 and TRBJ2-3; D call uncertain. V gave up 8 bases and J gave up 0 bases, with 12 bases separating them. This CDR3 comprises 13 residues. From germline, CDR1 is GTSNPN and CDR2 SVGIG (reference sequence). The CDR3 loop reads CASSTSSTDTQYF. The CDR3, as DNA: TGTGCCAGCTCTACCTCTAGCACAGATACGCAGTATTTT.

V usage is TRBV4-3 and J usage is TRBJ2-4, with TRBD1 identical over 9 bases. Germline trimming cut 1 base from V and 6 bases from J; bases unmatched to any gene: 10. The CDR3 runs to 17 residues. Looked up from germline, CDR1 is LGHNA and CDR2 is YSLEER. This CDR3 is CASSQVIGGTGLNIQYF. The CDR3 DNA reads TGCGCCAGCAGCCAAGTTATTGGTGGGACAGGGCTAAACATTCAGTACTTC.

The V call is TRBV10-3, the J call TRBJ2-7; D is perhaps TRBD2 (6 bases). Germline assignment: CDR1 ENHRY and CDR2 SYGVKD. The V gene lost 0 bases and the J gene lost 3 bases, with 12 bases spanning the gap. CDR3 length: 15 residues. CDR3 region: CAISESRDGGYEQYF. The CDR3 region has the DNA TGTGCCATCAGTGAGTCCAGGGACGGGGGCTACGAGCAGTACTTC.

This chain connects TRBV7-3 to TRBJ2-7; a possible D gene is TRBD2 (7 bases). V was shortened by 5 bases and J by 2 bases, with 16 bases between the two germline ends. Germline CDR1 is SGHTA and CDR2 is FQGTGA. This CDR3 region has 15 residues. The CDR3 region is CASSQTGGFTYEQYF. CDR3 in DNA: TGTGCCAGCAGCCAAACGGGGGGCTTCACCTACGAGCAGTACTTC.

About this clone: The sample holds other DNA sequences that translate to the same CDR3. The V and J genes are TRBV28 and TRBJ2-3, with D uncertain. The V and J ends lost 4 bases and 1 base respectively, with 3 bases between them. Germline V lookup: CDR1 MDHEN, CDR2 SYDVKM. This CDR3 is 12 amino acids long. DNA of the CDR3: TGTGCCAGCAGTTATGGCACAGATACGCAGTATTTT. Its translation is CASSYGTDTQYF.

This rearrangement joins TRBV6-6 to TRBJ2-7; D call uncertain. Germline CDR1 MNHNY, CDR2 SVGAGI (reference sequence). The V end lost 5 bases, the J end lost 0 bases, and 8 bases lay between the germline ends. CDR3 length equals 13 residues. In nucleotides, the CDR3 is TGTGCCAGCAGTGGCGGTAGCTCCTACGAGCAGTACTTC. Translated, it gives CASSGGSSYEQYF.

This chain connects TRBV18 to TRBJ2-1; a possible D gene is TRBD2 (5 bases). Trimming stripped 1 base from V and 1 base from J, with 11 bases between. The CDR3 spans 16 residues. CDR1 is KGHSH and CDR2 is LQKENI in the germline V gene. In DNA, the CDR3 is TGTGCCAGCTCACCACTACGGGGTTTGTCCTACAATGAGCAGTTCTTC. Translated: CASSPLRGLSYNEQFF.

This chain links TRBV9 with TRBJ2-7; D perhaps matches TRBD1 (6 bases). V was cut by 3 bases and J by 2 bases, with 12 bases left in between. CDR3 size: 14 residues. CDR1 is SGDLS, CDR2 YYNGEE, per germline. The CDR3 region has the DNA TGTGCCAGCAGCGGGAACAGGGAACCCTACGAGCAGTACTTC. This translates into CASSGNREPYEQYF. The whole variable domain, remainder taken from reference TRBV9 and TRBJ2-7, is DSGVTQTPKHLITATGQRVTLRCSPRSGDLSVYWYQQSLDQGLQFLIQYYNGEERAKGNILERFSAQQFPDLHSELNLSSLELGDSALYFCASSGNREPYEQYFGPGTRLTVT.

The rearrangement joins TRBV29-1 to TRBJ1-4; 7 bases agree with TRBD1. CDR1 and CDR2 (germline): SQVTM, ANQGSEA. The CDR3 spans 17 residues. Unmatched junction bases numbered 14, after V lost 7 bases and J lost 0 bases. This CDR3 reads CSAQGTGSPATNEKLFF. CDR3 in DNA: TGCAGCGCACAGGGGACGGGCAGCCCCGCAACTAATGAAAAACTGTTTTTT.

This clone was counted only a few times. The gene calls are TRBV5-1 and TRBJ2-3, with D possibly called TRBD1 or TRBD2 (5 bases each). CDR1 and CDR2 (germline): SGHRS, YFSETQ. V was trimmed by 4 bases and J by 3 bases, leaving 15 bases between them. This CDR3 is built from 15 residues. Here the CDR3 reads CASSASGLWTDTQYF. The CDR3 nucleotides are TGCGCCAGCAGCGCCTCGGGGCTTTGGACAGATACGCAGTATTTT.

The rearrangement joins TRBV7-6 to TRBJ2-3; D may be TRBD2 (5 bases). CDR3 length: 14 amino acids. Trimming left V 1 base short and J 10 bases short, with 15 bases between. Per the germline V gene, CDR1 is SGHVS and CDR2 is FNYEAQ. The CDR3 DNA is TGTGCCAGCAGCTTAGGTGGGAGCGTCCTTCCGCAGTATTTT. Translating gives CASSLGGSVLPQYF.

V is TRBV5-1 and J is TRBJ2-3; TRBD1 aligns across 7 bases. Germline trimming cut 0 bases from V and 6 bases from J; bases unmatched to any gene: 7. Germline V gene data show CDR1 as SGHRS and CDR2 as YFSETQ. This CDR3 is 15 amino acids long. The CDR3 DNA reads TGCGCCAGCAGCTTGGGACAGGGCCCGCCGGATACGCAGTATTTT. It yields the protein CASSLGQGPPDTQYF.

This clone was recorded a few times. This sequence joins TRBV5-1 and TRBJ2-7; a weak D match, TRBD1 (5 bases). This CDR3 is 14 amino acids long. Between the trimmed V and J ends, which lost 0 bases and 3 bases, there was a span of 10 bases. Per the germline V gene, CDR1 is SGHRS and CDR2 is YFSETQ. The CDR3 is CASSLVGRDYEQYF. In nucleotides, the CDR3 is TGCGCCAGCAGCTTGGTCGGCAGGGACTACGAGCAGTACTTC.